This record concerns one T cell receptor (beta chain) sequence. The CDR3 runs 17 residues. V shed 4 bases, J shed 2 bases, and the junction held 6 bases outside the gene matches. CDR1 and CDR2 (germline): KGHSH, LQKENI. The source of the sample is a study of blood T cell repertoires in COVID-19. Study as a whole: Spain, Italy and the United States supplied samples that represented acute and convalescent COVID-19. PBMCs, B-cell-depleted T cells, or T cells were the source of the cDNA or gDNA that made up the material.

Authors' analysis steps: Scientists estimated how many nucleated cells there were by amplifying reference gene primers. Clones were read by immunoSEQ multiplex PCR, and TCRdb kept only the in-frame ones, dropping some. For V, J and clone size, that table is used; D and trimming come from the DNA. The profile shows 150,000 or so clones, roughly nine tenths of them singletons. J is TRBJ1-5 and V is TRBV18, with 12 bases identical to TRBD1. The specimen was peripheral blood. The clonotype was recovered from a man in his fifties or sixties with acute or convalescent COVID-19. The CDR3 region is CASSLGQGAGGNQPQHF. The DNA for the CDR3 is TGTGCCAGCTCACTGGGACAGGGGGCCGGAGGCAATCAGCCCCAGCATTTT.